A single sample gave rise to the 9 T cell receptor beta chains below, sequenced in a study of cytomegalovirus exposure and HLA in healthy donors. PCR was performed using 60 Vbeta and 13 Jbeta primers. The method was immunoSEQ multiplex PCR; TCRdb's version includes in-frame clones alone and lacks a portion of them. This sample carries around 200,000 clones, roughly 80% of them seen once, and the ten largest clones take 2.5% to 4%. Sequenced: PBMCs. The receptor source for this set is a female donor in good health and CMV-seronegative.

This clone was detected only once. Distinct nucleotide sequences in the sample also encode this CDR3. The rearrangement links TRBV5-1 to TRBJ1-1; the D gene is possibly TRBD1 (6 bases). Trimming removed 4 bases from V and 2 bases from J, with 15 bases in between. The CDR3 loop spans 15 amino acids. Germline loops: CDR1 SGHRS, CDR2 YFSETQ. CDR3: CASSLTGSGNTEAFF. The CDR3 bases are TGCGCCAGCAGCCTTACAGGGAGTGGCAACACTGAAGCTTTCTTT. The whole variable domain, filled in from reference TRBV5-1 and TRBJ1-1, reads KAGVTQTPRYLIKTRGQQVTLSCSPISGHRSVSWYQQTPGQGLQFLFEYFSETQRNKGNFPGRFSGRQFSNSRSEMNVSTLELGDSALYLCASSLTGSGNTEAFFGQGTRLTVV.

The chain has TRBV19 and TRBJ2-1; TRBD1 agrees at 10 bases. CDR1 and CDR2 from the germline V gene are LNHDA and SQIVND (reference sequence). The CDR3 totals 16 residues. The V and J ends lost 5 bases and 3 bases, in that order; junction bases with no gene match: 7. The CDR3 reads CASSPGTGANYNEQFF. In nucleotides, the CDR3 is TGTGCCAGTAGTCCAGGGACAGGGGCGAACTACAATGAGCAGTTCTTC.

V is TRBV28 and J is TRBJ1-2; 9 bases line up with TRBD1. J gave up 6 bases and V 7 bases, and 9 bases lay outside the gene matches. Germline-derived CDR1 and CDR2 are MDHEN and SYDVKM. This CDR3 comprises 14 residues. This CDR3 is CASTDSRDRDGYTF. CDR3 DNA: TGTGCCAGCACCGACTCCCGGGACAGGGATGGCTACACCTTC.

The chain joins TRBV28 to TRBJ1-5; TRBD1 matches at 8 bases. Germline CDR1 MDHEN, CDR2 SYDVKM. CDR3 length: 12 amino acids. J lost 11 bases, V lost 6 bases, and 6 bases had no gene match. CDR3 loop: CASRSGGWSQHF. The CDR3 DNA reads TGTGCCAGCAGATCAGGGGGCTGGTCCCAGCATTTT.

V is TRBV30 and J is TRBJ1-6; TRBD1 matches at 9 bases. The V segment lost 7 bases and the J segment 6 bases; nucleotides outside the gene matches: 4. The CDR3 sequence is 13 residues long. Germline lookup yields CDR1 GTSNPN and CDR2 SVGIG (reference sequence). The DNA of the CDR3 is TGTGCCTTGACAGGGGGTCCTAATTCACCCCTCCACTTT. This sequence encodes CALTGGPNSPLHF. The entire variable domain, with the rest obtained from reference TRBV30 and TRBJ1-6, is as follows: SQTIHQWPATLVQPVGSPLSLECTVEGTSNPNLYWYRQAAGRGLQLLFYSVGIGQISSEVPQNLSASRPQDRQFILSSKKLLLSDSGFYLCALTGGPNSPLHFGNGTRLTVT.

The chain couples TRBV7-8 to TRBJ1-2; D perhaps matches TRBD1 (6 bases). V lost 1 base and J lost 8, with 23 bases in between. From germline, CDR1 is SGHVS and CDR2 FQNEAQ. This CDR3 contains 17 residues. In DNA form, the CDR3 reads TGTGCCAGCAGCTTAGAAACGGCAGGGGCCGGGGAAGGAGGCTACACCTTC. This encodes CASSLETAGAGEGGYTF.

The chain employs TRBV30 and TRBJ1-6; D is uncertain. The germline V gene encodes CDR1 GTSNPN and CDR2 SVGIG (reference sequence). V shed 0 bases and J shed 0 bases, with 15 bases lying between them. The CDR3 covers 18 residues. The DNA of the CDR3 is TGTGCCTGGAGTGTACTTGGTTTCCGTAGCTCCTATAATTCACCCCTCCACTTT. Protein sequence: CAWSVLGFRSSYNSPLHF.

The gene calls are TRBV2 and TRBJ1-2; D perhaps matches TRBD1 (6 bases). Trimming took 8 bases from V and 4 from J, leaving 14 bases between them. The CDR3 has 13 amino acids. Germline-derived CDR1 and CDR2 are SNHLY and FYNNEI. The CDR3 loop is CASSPGDGYGYTF. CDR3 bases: TGTGCCAGCTCACCAGGGGACGGCTATGGCTACACCTTC.

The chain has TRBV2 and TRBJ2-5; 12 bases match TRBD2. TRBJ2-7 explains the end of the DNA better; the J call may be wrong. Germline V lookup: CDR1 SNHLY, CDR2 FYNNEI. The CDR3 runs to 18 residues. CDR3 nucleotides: TGTGCCAGCAGTGAAGGCCCCTTGGGGACTAGCGGGCTCCACGAGCAGTACTTC. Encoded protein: CASSEGPLGTSGLHEQYF.